This T cell receptor (beta chain) appears in the sequencing data of a study of shared clonotypes between healthy human individuals (dated by TCRdb to the early 2020s). Context from the whole study: The cohort comprised two women and a few men aged 18 to 49 years. To increase sequencing depth and limit assay-specific biases, different laboratories used diverse techniques to prepare libraries and sequence TCR repertoires. Blood TCR repertoires of five healthy adults were deeply sequenced to estimate repertoire size and the extent of clonotype sharing between individuals. Between about 0.8 and 8.9 billion PBMCs per donor were obtained by leukapheresis. Overall study results and their limits: Because the study included only a small number of donors, the genetic and exposure-history diversity represented was limited. Sampling was restricted to blood, and TCR repertoires in tissue are likely to differ from TCR repertoires in blood. Based on pairwise subsampling, the degree of clonotype sharing among donors was expected to be affected by sequencing depth.

The donors were healthy, HIV-negative adults who had no recently reported acute infections or vaccinations. Only Caucasian adults living in Nashville, Tennessee, USA were represented among the donors. For unsorted samples, around 85 million PBMCs were counted, and genomic DNA was extracted using the QIAamp DNA Blood Mini kit. Blood was collected by leukapheresis, and PBMCs were isolated by Ficoll-Histopaque density gradient centrifugation and then cryopreserved in liquid nitrogen vapor phase. Using the deep immunoSEQ assay, multiplex PCR amplified TCR CDR3 regions from genomic DNA. Genomic DNA extracted from each cell subset was distributed evenly over all wells of several immunoSEQ 96-well plates, and each plate served as one replicate. For unsorted PBMC, each replicate PCR was loaded with about 280 ng genomic DNA, equivalent to about 30,000 T cell genomes. Unsorted PBMC genomic DNA was sequenced across ten immunoSEQ deep assay plates. Purified libraries were quantified with a Qubit 3.0 fluorometer, sized on a Bioanalyzer 2100, and re-quantified with the KAPA Library Quantification kit. Every immunoSEQ 96-well plate was sequenced on a dedicated single-read 150-cycle Illumina NextSeq 550 flow cell. The published analysis was carried out like this. Because the immunoSEQ output included only junctional sequences and no quality scores, the filtering could not be the same as the filtering used for full-length reads. To assign V/J genes and CDR3, sequences were annotated against IMGT germline references using PyIR, a Python wrapper for IgBLAST v1.9. Reads were filtered out if the reads had weak V/J assignments (E-value above 1e-6), no CDR3, stop codons, out-of-frame junctions, or ambiguous translated residues. V3J clonotypes were defined as sequences sharing the same inferred V gene, J gene, and CDR3 amino acid sequence. Percentage overlap between repertoires was calculated by dividing the number of shared unique clonotypes by the size of the smaller repertoire. RTK rarefaction, the Chao1 estimator, and Recon v2.1 estimates of unobserved clonotypes were used to assess repertoire richness. TCRdb limited this immuneACCESS table to in-frame rearrangements with V and J called. A share of clones is missing; checked studies link under half to unresolved V genes, and the rest is unexplained. The DNA was the basis for D and trimming; V, J and clone size are from that table. In this sample the table shows about 490,000 clones, roughly 80% of which occur a single time. The top ten constitute about 12% of the sample.

CDR1 LGHNA and CDR2 YSLEER were looked up in the germline V gene. V ends up 0 bases short and J 5 bases short, with an unmatched junction base count of 6. The CDR3, cysteine through phenylalanine, is 16 amino acids long. The CDR3 DNA has 48 bases and is translated from base 1. As concerns this clone: Its binding antigen is unknown. It has no much larger one-base neighbor in the sample; base qualities were not kept. Other DNA sequences in this specimen translate into the identical CDR3.

Sequenced sample: PBMCs. Here the chain combines TRBV4-3 and TRBJ2-1; TRBD2 aligns with 8 central bases. This sequence originates from a woman aged 40 to 49 in good health. Some clones in this sample may be carry-over from other donors' samples. The CDR3 reads CASSQDSGLAHNEQFF. The base sequence is TGCGCCAGCAGCCAAGACTCCGGACTAGCACACAATGAGCAGTTCTTC.